The 21 T cell receptor beta chains listed next were all sequenced from one sample in a study of T cell responses to AZD1222 COVID-19 vaccine (dated by TCRdb to the early 2020s). Interpreted using the paper, the time point label stands for: baseline before first vaccination. The treatment or condition label of this sample denotes: meningococcal conjugate vaccine given as trial control. Libraries were made using the immunoSEQ multiplex PCR assay. This is the immuneACCESS table as TCRdb keeps it, with only in-frame sequences that have V and J called. A part of the clones is gone; compared with another copy, unresolved V genes explain less than half, and the rest is unexplained. Counted in this sample were around 110,000 clones; approximately 83% of them appeared once. The ten biggest clones cover 3.9% of the sample. The starting material was peripheral blood, obtained on day 0 of MenACWY control vaccination. These receptors all come from an adult in good health.

This clone came up once. The chain uses TRBV3-1 (or the pseudogene TRBV3-2) and TRBJ1-2, with D possibly being TRBD1 (5 bases). The ends were cut back, 4 bases at V and 6 bases at J, with 21 bases in the middle. CDR3 length equals 16 residues. The germline V gene has CDR1 LGHDT and CDR2 YNNKEL (reference sequence). CDR3 nucleotide sequence: TGTGCCAGCAGCCTATCAAGGGGCGGAGGGGTCGATGGCTACACCTTC. Translated, it gives CASSLSRGGGVDGYTF.

This clone occurred once. The CDR3 region is CASSQEVLIAGASNTGELFF. In DNA, the CDR3 is TGCGCCAGCAGCCAAGAAGTTCTGATAGCGGGGGCCTCGAACACCGGGGAGCTGTTTTTT. The chain uses TRBV4-3 and TRBJ2-2; the match to TRBD2 covers 9 bases. The V gene end was trimmed by 0 bases and the J gene end by 0 bases; junction bases not matched to a gene: 11. Germline V gene lookup returns CDR1 LGHNA and CDR2 YSLEER. The CDR3 has 20 amino acids.

The J gene is TRBJ1-5, the V gene TRBV6-1; D may be TRBD1 (5 bases). This CDR3 is built from 15 residues. Germline CDR1 is MNHNS and CDR2 is SASEGT. V dropped 3 bases and J dropped 0 bases, with 9 bases sitting between them. The CDR3 DNA sequence: TGTGCCAGCAGTGAGTGGGACTATAGCAATCAGCCCCAGCATTTT. Translation gives CASSEWDYSNQPQHF.

This sequence joins TRBV7-2 and TRBJ1-1; tentative D call: TRBD1 (5 bases). The CDR3 runs 14 residues. Trimming took 5 bases from V and 6 from J, leaving 16 bases between them. Germline V gene lookup returns CDR1 SGHTA and CDR2 FQGNSA. The CDR3 is CASSGTGGWAEAFF. CDR3 coding DNA: TGTGCCAGCAGCGGAACAGGAGGGTGGGCTGAAGCTTTCTTT. The whole variable domain, filled in from reference TRBV7-2 and TRBJ1-1, reads GAGVSQSPSNKVTEKGKDVELRCDPISGHTALYWYRQSLGQGLEFLIYFQGNSAPDKSGLPSDRFSAERTGGSVSTLTIQRTQQEDSAVYLCASSGTGGWAEAFFGQGTRLTVV.

V gene TRBV4-1 combines with J gene TRBJ1-3; TRBD1 agrees at 8 bases. The CDR3 length is 16 residues. The germline V gene has CDR1 MGHRA and CDR2 YSYEKL. The V gene end was trimmed by 0 bases and the J gene end by 7 bases; junction bases not matched to a gene: 8. In DNA, the CDR3 is TGCGCCAGCAGCCAAGAGGGGACAGGCGGCAGGAACACCATATATTTT. Translated: CASSQEGTGGRNTIYF.

The J gene is TRBJ2-7, the V gene TRBV23-1; 7 nucleotides match TRBD1. TRBV23-1 is an open reading frame whose function is uncertain. Losses at the gene ends were 8 bases for V and 6 bases for J; bases not matched to a gene: 28. This CDR3 region has 19 residues. The chain's CDR3 is CASPSGGLYWADQEGEQYF. Here the CDR3 DNA reads TGCGCCAGCCCCTCAGGGGGATTATATTGGGCCGACCAAGAGGGCGAGCAGTACTTC.

This chain connects TRBV5-1 to TRBJ1-1, with TRBD1 matching over 8 bases. The germline gives CDR1 SGHRS, CDR2 YFSETQ. V shed 4 bases, J shed 1 base, and the junction held 6 bases outside the gene matches. This CDR3 is built from 15 residues. The CDR3 DNA sequence: TGCGCCAGCAGCAAACGACAGGGGCCGAACACTGAAGCTTTCTTT. Encoded protein: CASSKRQGPNTEAFF.

The table lists this clone with a count of one. The rearrangement uses TRBV4-3 and TRBJ1-4; D remains ambiguous. The germline CDR1 and CDR2 sequences are LGHNA and YSLEER. This CDR3 has 14 residues. V lost 6 bases, J lost 4 bases, and 12 bases lay in between. The CDR3: CASSPRRNNEKLFF. In DNA, the CDR3 is TGCGCCAGCAGTCCTAGACGGAATAATGAAAAACTGTTTTTT.

This rearrangement joins TRBV14 to TRBJ1-2; D possibly corresponds to TRBD1 (5 bases). CDR1 is SGHDN, CDR2 FVKESK, per germline. The CDR3 loop spans 17 amino acids. Trimming removed 1 base at V and 0 bases at J, with 15 bases between. The CDR3, as DNA: TGTGCCAGCAGCCAAGTGGCCAGGGCTGGAGCTAACTATGGCTACACCTTC. Residues: CASSQVARAGANYGYTF.

The chain recombines TRBV11-2 with TRBJ2-5, with D possibly being TRBD1 (6 bases). The germline V and J ends were trimmed by 5 bases and 5 bases, with 15 bases remaining between them. Germline V gene lookup returns CDR1 SGHAT and CDR2 FQNNGV. The CDR3 loop spans 14 amino acids. The CDR3 sequence is CASSPGGARETQYF. The CDR3 bases are TGTGCCAGCAGCCCTGGGGGCGCGCGGGAGACCCAGTACTTC.

This clone was observed a few times. The V gene is TRBV3-1 (or the pseudogene TRBV3-2), the J gene TRBJ1-4; no clear D gene. CDR1 is LGHDT and CDR2 is YNNKEL in the germline V gene (reference sequence). Trimming removed 3 bases at V and 5 bases at J, with 7 bases between. CDR3 length: 13 residues. The CDR3 DNA reads TGTGCCAGCAGCCATGCCGGGAATGAAAAACTGTTTTTT. As protein: CASSHAGNEKLFF.

The chain joins TRBV6-5 to TRBJ2-1; the match to TRBD1 covers 7 bases. Germline CDR1 is MNHEY and CDR2 is SVGAGI. V lost 6 bases and J lost 12; bases outside the gene matches: 14. The CDR3 length is 14 residues. CDR3 nucleotides: TGTGCCAGCAGCCAGAGACAGGGAAGAATTGGGCAGTTCTTC. Its protein is CASSQRQGRIGQFF.

Here the CDR3 DNA reads TGTGCCAGCACCGAAAGAGTAGAAGGGGAAAAACTGTTTTTT. Translation gives CASTERVEGEKLFF. This sequence joins TRBV6-5 and TRBJ1-4; D ambiguous. The CDR3 covers 14 residues. Germline values: CDR1 MNHEY, CDR2 SVGAGI. V was cut by 7 bases and J by 8 bases, with 17 bases left in between.

The chain is built from TRBV28 and TRBJ2-4, with D possibly being TRBD2 (5 bases). The CDR3 extends over 20 amino acids. V was pared by 1 base and J by 1 base, with 23 bases between. Per the germline V gene, CDR1 is MDHEN and CDR2 is SYDVKM. CDR3 in amino acids: CASSLYTLAQASGAKNIQYF. The CDR3 DNA follows: TGTGCCAGCAGTTTATATACTCTCGCGCAGGCATCGGGGGCCAAAAACATTCAGTACTTC.

The chain recombines TRBV2 with TRBJ2-7; TRBD2 aligns across 11 bases. The V gene's germline CDR1 is SNHLY and CDR2 FYNNEI. With 2 bases clipped from V and 5 bases from J, the junction kept 5 bases outside the gene matches. The CDR3 sequence is 15 residues long. CDR3 DNA: TGTGCCAGCAGTGAACTAGCGGGGGGCAACGACGAGCAGTACTTC. The encoded protein is CASSELAGGNDEQYF.

This chain uses TRBV3-1 (or the pseudogene TRBV3-2) with TRBJ2-1, with a possible D match to TRBD2 (7 bases). The CDR3 extends over 16 amino acids. Trimming pared 1 base from V and 2 bases from J, leaving 12 bases between. Germline CDR1 and CDR2: LGHDT and YNNKEL (reference sequence). As DNA, the CDR3 is TGTGCCAGCAGCCAAGTGGGAGGGGGGGCCTACAATGAGCAGTTCTTC. This codes for CASSQVGGGAYNEQFF.

The V call is TRBV9, the J call TRBJ1-3; 7 bases fit TRBD1. J lost 4 bases, V lost 2 bases, and 3 bases had no gene match. CDR3 length equals 14 residues. CDR1 is SGDLS, CDR2 YYNGEE, per germline. The CDR3 DNA is TGTGCCAGCAGCGTTCCGGGACAGGGAAACACCATATATTTT. Its protein is CASSVPGQGNTIYF.

V and J are TRBV7-9 and TRBJ1-5; D is ambiguous. V dropped 1 base and J dropped 2 bases, with 18 bases sitting between them. Per the germline V gene, CDR1 is SEHNR and CDR2 is FQNEAQ (reference sequence). The CDR3 contains 18 residues. The CDR3 protein is CASSLGPPETRGNQPQHF. Written as DNA, the CDR3 is TGTGCCAGCAGCTTAGGCCCGCCAGAAACTCGGGGCAATCAGCCCCAGCATTTT.

V and J are TRBV5-4 and TRBJ1-3; 8 positions match TRBD1. This CDR3 spans 15 amino acids. Germline values: CDR1 SGHNT, CDR2 YYREEE (reference sequence). Trimming took 4 bases from V and 2 from J; bases not matched to a gene: 5. The CDR3 DNA reads TGTGCCAGCAGCCGACAGGGGTCGACTGGAAACACCATATATTTT. As protein: CASSRQGSTGNTIYF.

The rearrangement uses TRBV14 and TRBJ2-1; 7 nucleotides match TRBD1. The CDR3 totals 13 residues. Germline V lookup: CDR1 SGHDN, CDR2 FVKESK. Unmatched junction bases numbered 5, after V lost 5 bases and J lost 7 bases. Written as DNA, the CDR3 is TGTGCCAGCAGCGTCGACAGGGCGAATGAGCAGTTCTTC. It encodes CASSVDRANEQFF.

V and J are TRBV14 and TRBJ1-5; D is uncertain. The CDR3 covers 13 residues. Between the trimmed V and J ends, which lost 0 bases and 6 bases, there was a span of 6 bases. The V gene's germline CDR1 is SGHDN and CDR2 FVKESK. Written as DNA, the CDR3 is TGTGCCAGCAGCCAAGATCGGGGTCAGCCCCAGCATTTT. Encoded protein: CASSQDRGQPQHF.